These 10 T cell receptor beta chains came from one sample sequenced in a study of T cells in Graves' hyperthyroidism and ophthalmopathy. Amplification of TCR beta CDR3 regions was performed using RNA transcripts as template. Initially, a first-round RT-PCR of the TCR CDR3 employed the HTBI primer set. TCRdb re-called the multiplex PCR reads through MiXCR, storing one row per CDR3 protein. The table shows 600,000 to 650,000 distinct CDR3 sequences, with roughly 16% occurring only once. What was sequenced was blood. These receptors were obtained from a woman younger than 45 with Graves' hyperthyroidism.

The chain uses TRBV5-1 and TRBJ2-1, with 7 bases aligning to TRBD2. J lost 4 bases, V lost 0 bases, and 4 bases had no gene match. CDR1 SGHRS and CDR2 YFSETQ come from the germline V gene. This CDR3 spans 15 amino acids. The CDR3 sequence is CASSLGGGRYNEQFF. The CDR3 DNA follows: TGCGCCAGCAGCTTGGGGGGCGGGAGATACAATGAGCAGTTCTTC.

This clonotype was observed many times. This chain uses TRBV6-1 with TRBJ1-4; D possibly corresponds to TRBD1 (6 bases). Trimming took off 8 bases at V and 7 bases at J, with 20 bases between the two ends. Germline V gene sequence: CDR1 MNHNS, CDR2 SASEGT. The CDR3 extends over 15 amino acids. CDR3 DNA sequence: TGTGCCAGCCGAACGACGAGAGGCAGGGGTGAAAAACTGTTTTTT. The encoded protein is CASRTTRGRGEKLFF.

The chain employs TRBV6-1 and TRBJ2-4, with D maybe TRBD1 (5 bases). V was pared by 10 bases and J by 6 bases, with 13 bases between. This CDR3 region has 12 residues. CDR1 MNHNS and CDR2 SASEGT come from the germline V gene. This chain's CDR3 is CATAPTGNIQYF. CDR3 DNA: TGTGCCACCGCCCCCACAGGAAACATTCAGTACTTC.

This clonotype was counted between two and nine times. The rearrangement links TRBV7-9 to TRBJ2-1, with a possible D match to TRBD1 (6 bases). The CDR3 sequence is 13 residues long. Trimming stripped 5 bases from V and 10 bases from J, with 15 bases between. Germline V gene sequence: CDR1 SEHNR, CDR2 FQNEAQ (reference sequence). CDR3 DNA: TGTGCCAGCAGCGGACAGTCTGTCTACGAGCAGTTCTTC. Its translation is CASSGQSVYEQFF.

This clonotype was observed once. This may come from a read error, since a much larger clone is one base off. The V gene is TRBV12-3 or TRBV12-4, the J gene TRBJ1-1; possible D gene TRBD1, 6 bases. V lost 2 bases and J 0 bases, leaving 16 bases between the germline ends. The CDR3 length is 17 residues. The CDR3 loop reads CASSLRGGGGVNTEAFF. CDR3 sequence (DNA): TGTGCCAGCAGTTTAAGGGGGGGGGGGGGGGTGAACACTGAAGCTTTCTTT.

This clonotype has ten or more counts. This rearrangement joins TRBV11-1 to TRBJ2-1; D is ambiguous. This CDR3 has 12 amino acids. Germline V gene lookup returns CDR1 SGHAT and CDR2 FQDESV (reference sequence). V lost 4 bases, J lost 11 bases, and 12 bases lay in between. CDR3 in amino acids: CASSSDSSKQFF. CDR3 coding DNA: TGTGCCAGCAGCTCCGATAGTAGCAAGCAGTTCTTC.

The chain has TRBV15 and TRBJ2-7; 9 bases align to TRBD2. From germline, CDR1 is LNHNV and CDR2 YYDKDF (reference sequence). Trimming removed 5 bases from V and 0 bases from J; junction bases left unmatched: 5. This CDR3 spans 15 amino acids. CDR3 DNA sequence: TGTGCCACCAGCGGGCATAGCGGGAGCTCCTACGAGCAGTACTTC. This translates into CATSGHSGSSYEQYF.

This chain links TRBV3-1 with TRBJ1-2; no clear D gene. CDR1 is LGHDT, CDR2 YNNKEL, per germline (reference sequence). The CDR3 length is 14 residues. Trimming took 5 bases from V and 2 from J, leaving 12 bases between them. The CDR3 DNA reads TGTGCCAGCAGCGCTACAGACGGAAACTATGGCTACACCTTC. Translated, it gives CASSATDGNYGYTF.

The J gene is TRBJ2-1, the V gene TRBV19; weak D call: TRBD2 (5 bases). CDR1 and CDR2 (germline): LNHDA, SQIVND (reference sequence). The CDR3 totals 14 residues. V gave up 5 bases and J gave up 6 bases, with 14 bases separating them. The CDR3 protein is CASSRDSVFNEQFF. DNA for the CDR3: TGTGCCAGTAGTCGGGATAGCGTTTTCAATGAGCAGTTCTTC.

There are a few counts of this clonotype. The rearrangement uses TRBV7-9 and TRBJ1-5; D is perhaps TRBD1 (5 bases). Germline V gene lookup returns CDR1 SEHNR and CDR2 FQNEAQ (reference sequence). CDR3 size: 18 residues. Trimming shortened V by 2 bases and J by 2 bases, and 19 bases separated the two germline ends. The CDR3 reads CASSLKRRGAKRNQPQHF. CDR3 coding DNA: TGTGCCAGCAGCTTAAAGCGACGTGGGGCAAAGCGCAATCAGCCCCAGCATTTT. Filled out from reference TRBV7-9 and TRBJ1-5, the complete variable domain reads DTGVSQNPRHKITKRGQNVTFRCDPISEHNRLYWYRQTLGQGPEFLTYFQNEAQLEKSRLLSDRFSAERPKGSFSTLEIQRTEQGDSAMYLCASSLKRRGAKRNQPQHFGDGTRLSIL.